Each of the 12 T cell receptor beta chains below was sequenced from the same sample in a study of blood T cell repertoires in COVID-19. Libraries were prepared by immunoSEQ multiplex PCR; TCRdb keeps only in-frame clonotypes and omits some of them. This table holds 95,000 to 110,000 clones, about four fifths found once. Material for sequencing was peripheral blood. All receptors come from a human donor in a cohort sampled during active COVID-19.

The gene calls are TRBV10-2 and TRBJ1-1, with D possibly matching TRBD1 (5 bases). The CDR3 contains 12 residues. Germline assignment: CDR1 WSHSY and CDR2 SAAADI. V lost 5 bases and J lost 4, with 8 bases in between. The chain's CDR3 is CASSHGGTEAFF. The DNA of the CDR3 is TGCGCCAGCAGTCACGGGGGCACTGAAGCTTTCTTT.

The gene calls are TRBV3-1 (or the pseudogene TRBV3-2) and TRBJ2-1, with TRBD2 matching 8 bases. CDR3 size: 15 residues. Germline loops: CDR1 LGHDT, CDR2 YNNKEL (reference sequence). V shed 1 base, J shed 5 bases, and the junction held 4 bases outside the gene matches. The DNA of the CDR3 is TGTGCCAGCAGCCAAGGTGCGGGGGGAAACAATGAGCAGTTCTTC. Its protein is CASSQGAGGNNEQFF.

This clone was observed a few times. The V gene is TRBV19, the J gene TRBJ1-5; 10 bases map to TRBD1. The CDR3 has 15 residues. With 5 bases clipped from V and 5 bases from J, the junction kept 6 bases outside the gene matches. Germline values: CDR1 LNHDA, CDR2 SQIVND (reference sequence). The DNA of the CDR3 is TGTGCCAGTAGTCCCAGGGACAGGGGATATCAGCCCCAGCATTTT. As protein: CASSPRDRGYQPQHF.

The rearrangement links TRBV6-5 to TRBJ2-7; TRBD1 aligns across 9 bases. The CDR3 has 13 residues. From germline, CDR1 is MNHEY and CDR2 SVGAGI. J gave up 3 bases and V 4 bases, and 1 base lay outside the gene matches. The CDR3 DNA is TGTGCCAGCAGTTCGACAGGGGGCTACGAGCAGTACTTC. Encoded protein: CASSSTGGYEQYF.

The genes are TRBV11-2 and TRBJ2-1, with TRBD1 identical over 7 bases. This CDR3 region has 15 residues. J was trimmed by 8 bases and V by 0 bases; bases with no gene match: 7. Germline CDR1 SGHAT, CDR2 FQNNGV. The CDR3 protein is CASSLDWGTGDEQFF. CDR3 sequence (DNA): TGTGCCAGCAGCTTAGATTGGGGAACAGGGGATGAGCAGTTCTTC.

This clone is medium-sized in the sample. The chain uses TRBV5-1 and TRBJ1-1; the match to TRBD1 covers 8 bases. The ends lost 2 bases at V and 2 bases at J; junction bases unmatched: 11. The CDR3 has 17 residues. CDR1 and CDR2 (germline): SGHRS, YFSETQ. Here the CDR3 reads CASSFPGTGVVNTEAFF. In DNA, the CDR3 is TGCGCCAGCAGCTTTCCCGGGACAGGTGTGGTAAACACTGAAGCTTTCTTT.

This sequence joins TRBV18 and TRBJ2-1; the D gene is possibly TRBD2 (5 bases). Germline V gives CDR1 KGHSH, CDR2 LQKENI. The CDR3 is 16 amino acids. With 3 bases removed from V and 0 bases from J, the gap between germline ends came to 12 bases. CDR3 sequence: CASSPTSGSSYNEQFF. CDR3 in DNA: TGTGCCAGCTCACCCACAAGCGGTAGCTCCTACAATGAGCAGTTCTTC. The complete variable domain, with remaining parts taken from reference TRBV18 and TRBJ2-1, reads NAGVMQNPRHLVRRRGQEARLRCSPMKGHSHVYWYRQLPEEGLKFMVYLQKENIIDESGMPKERFSAEFPKEGPSILRIQQVVRGDSAAYFCASSPTSGSSYNEQFFGPGTRLTVL.

V and J are TRBV18 and TRBJ1-6, with 8 bases identical to TRBD1. The CDR3 is 15 amino acids. V was clipped by 3 bases and J by 8 bases; unmatched bases: 6. The germline V gene encodes CDR1 KGHSH and CDR2 LQKENI. The CDR3 DNA sequence: TGTGCCAGCTCACCTTTACAGGGGGTAGATTCACCCCTCCACTTT. Protein: CASSPLQGVDSPLHF.

A word on this clone: One end of the junction fails to match germline, which may point to a read error. V gene TRBV5-4 combines with J gene TRBJ2-1; 7 bases match TRBD2. The CDR3 is made up of 12 amino acids. In germline, CDR1 is SGHNT, CDR2 YYREEE (reference sequence). The CDR3 nucleotides read TGTGCCAGCAGCTTGGAAAACGGGGGGATACTCTTC. Translated, it gives CASSLENGGILF.

This clone was seen a handful of times. This chain links TRBV2 with TRBJ1-5; D is undetermined. Germline CDR1 and CDR2: SNHLY and FYNNEI. The V and J ends lost 1 base and 6 bases respectively, with 13 bases between them. This CDR3 is 15 amino acids long. The CDR3 loop reads CASSEGYYRSQPQHF. The CDR3 nucleotides read TGTGCCAGCAGTGAAGGATATTATCGTAGTCAGCCCCAGCATTTT.

V is TRBV5-1 and J is TRBJ2-5, with a tentative D call TRBD2 (6 bases). The germline V and J ends were trimmed by 4 bases and 5 bases, with 12 bases remaining between them. The germline CDR1 and CDR2 sequences are SGHRS and YFSETQ. The CDR3 is 13 residues long. CDR3 in amino acids: CASSRRDLETQYF. CDR3 DNA: TGCGCCAGCAGCCGCCGGGACTTGGAGACCCAGTACTTC.

This chain connects TRBV5-4 to TRBJ1-3; maybe TRBD1 (5 bases). Germline-derived CDR1 and CDR2 are SGHNT and YYREEE (reference sequence). This CDR3 spans 15 amino acids. V shed 1 base and J shed 4 bases, with 12 bases lying between them. CDR3 residues: CASSLFGAGGNTIYF. CDR3 nucleotide sequence: TGTGCCAGCAGCTTGTTCGGGGCGGGGGGAAACACCATATATTTT.